Shown below are 22 T cell receptor beta chains from a single sample sequenced in a study of cytomegalovirus exposure and HLA in healthy donors (TCRdb year 2017). Preparation of the library involved the immunoSEQ multiplex PCR assay. The multiplex PCR relied on a mix of 60 forward primers for TCR Vbeta segments and 13 reverse primers for TCR Jbeta segments. Held by TCRdb, this immuneACCESS table contains in-frame sequences only and omits some clones. Under half of the omission traces to an unresolved V gene where checked; the cause of the rest is unknown. In this sample the table shows around 130,000 clones, nearly 85% of which occur a single time. The ten largest make up approximately 1% of the sample. The specimen sequenced was PBMCs. These receptors originate from a boy aged 5-17 years in good health and CMV-seronegative.

To note about this clone: The identical CDR3 is also encoded by other nucleotide sequences in the sample. J is TRBJ2-7 and V is TRBV15; D ambiguous. Germline lookup yields CDR1 LNHNV and CDR2 YYDKDF (reference sequence). This CDR3 is built from 12 residues. With 0 bases removed from V and 6 bases from J, the gap between germline ends came to 6 bases. The CDR3 DNA reads TGTGCCACCAGCAGAGATAGAAGCGAGCAGTACTTC. Translation: CATSRDRSEQYF. Full variable domain (missing parts from reference TRBV15 and TRBJ2-7): DAMVIQNPRYQVTQFGKPVTLSCSQTLNHNVMYWYQQKSSQAPKLLFHYYDKDFNNEADTPDNFQSRRPNTSFCFLDIRSPGLGDTAMYLCATSRDRSEQYFGPGTRLTVT.

The gene calls are TRBV6-1 and TRBJ1-5, with no clear D. The CDR3 covers 14 residues. The germline V gene encodes CDR1 MNHNS and CDR2 SASEGT. The ends were cut back, 11 bases at V and 1 base at J, with 15 bases in the middle. The CDR3 region is CAGAHSGSNQPQHF. CDR3 DNA sequence: TGTGCCGGCGCCCACAGTGGGAGCAATCAGCCCCAGCATTTT.

V and J are TRBV2 and TRBJ1-1; D uncertain. Trimming cost V 7 bases and J 5 bases, with 14 bases left between them. Germline V gives CDR1 SNHLY, CDR2 FYNNEI. The CDR3 spans 13 residues. The DNA for the CDR3 is TGTGCCAGCAAACCCCCGCGGAGGACTGAAGCTTTCTTT. This codes for CASKPPRRTEAFF.

This chain connects TRBV28 to TRBJ2-1; TRBD1 aligns across 7 bases. With 6 bases clipped from V and 7 bases from J, the junction kept 12 bases outside the gene matches. Germline V CDR1 and CDR2: MDHEN, SYDVKM. The CDR3 contains 15 residues. CDR3 loop: CASSPPDRVRNEQFF. The CDR3 bases are TGTGCCAGCAGCCCTCCAGACAGGGTCCGAAATGAGCAGTTCTTC.

The J gene is TRBJ2-1, the V gene TRBV6-6, with TRBD2 as a possible D gene (5 bases). Germline V gene sequence: CDR1 MNHNY, CDR2 SVGAGI (reference sequence). This CDR3 is 15 amino acids long. Between the trimmed V and J ends, which lost 0 bases and 0 bases, there was a span of 6 bases. The DNA for the CDR3 is TGTGCCAGCAGTTACTCAGGGAGCTCCTACAATGAGCAGTTCTTC. Translated, it gives CASSYSGSSYNEQFF.

The chain carries TRBV7-9 and TRBJ1-5; D ambiguous. V was cut by 5 bases and J by 5 bases, with 10 bases left in between. CDR1 is SEHNR and CDR2 is FQNEAQ in the germline V gene (reference sequence). The length of the CDR3 is 13 residues. In DNA, the CDR3 is TGTGCCAGCAGCCTCGTACTTGATCAGCCCCAGCATTTT. It codes for CASSLVLDQPQHF. Drawing the rest from reference TRBV7-9 and TRBJ1-5, the complete variable domain is DTGVSQNPRHKITKRGQNVTFRCDPISEHNRLYWYRQTLGQGPEFLTYFQNEAQLEKSRLLSDRFSAERPKGSFSTLEIQRTEQGDSAMYLCASSLVLDQPQHFGDGTRLSIL.

The rearrangement links TRBV2 to TRBJ1-6; no reliable D call. Germline CDR1 reads SNHLY; CDR2 reads FYNNEI. With 2 bases removed from V and 6 bases from J, the gap between germline ends came to 8 bases. This CDR3 comprises 14 residues. The CDR3 DNA sequence: TGTGCCAGCAGTGAAATGGCAGTTAATTCACCCCTCCACTTT. This gives the protein CASSEMAVNSPLHF.

The rearrangement joins TRBV6-4 to TRBJ2-2, with TRBD2 as a possible D gene (6 bases). Trimming took off 0 bases at V and 0 bases at J, with 8 bases between the two ends. CDR1 is MRHNA, CDR2 SNTAGT, per germline. The CDR3 sequence is 16 residues long. The CDR3 DNA reads TGTGCCAGCAGTGACTCGGGGGGATCGAACACCGGGGAGCTGTTTTTT. Translating gives CASSDSGGSNTGELFF.

The chain uses TRBV6-1 and TRBJ2-3, with D unresolved. Per germline, CDR1 MNHNS and CDR2 SASEGT. The V and J ends lost 10 bases and 0 bases respectively, with 17 bases between them. This CDR3 is built from 15 residues. The CDR3 nucleotides read TGTGCCAACGCACCCCTACCCCTCAGCACAGATACGCAGTATTTT. Translated: CANAPLPLSTDTQYF.

V is TRBV11-3 and J is TRBJ1-2; no clear D. CDR3 length: 14 residues. Germline V lookup: CDR1 SGHNT, CDR2 YENEEA. V was shortened by 2 bases and J by 7 bases, with 14 bases between the two germline ends. The CDR3 sequence: CASSLSRAGGGYTF. CDR3 nucleotide sequence: TGTGCCAGCAGCTTAAGTCGGGCCGGAGGTGGCTACACCTTC.

The chain uses TRBV5-6 and TRBJ2-7; D not certain. The germline gives CDR1 SGHDT, CDR2 YYEEEE. This CDR3 has 14 residues. Trimming took off 2 bases at V and 0 bases at J, with 9 bases between the two ends. In DNA, the CDR3 is TGTGCCAGCAGCTTAGGCGGAAGCTCCTACGAGCAGTACTTC. This gives the protein CASSLGGSSYEQYF.

J is TRBJ2-3 and V is TRBV2, with D maybe TRBD1 (5 bases). V dropped 4 bases and J dropped 1 base, with 9 bases sitting between them. Germline V gives CDR1 SNHLY, CDR2 FYNNEI. The CDR3 loop spans 14 amino acids. CDR3 sequence reads: CASSARVGTDTQYF. The CDR3, as DNA: TGTGCCAGCAGTGCCAGGGTTGGCACAGATACGCAGTATTTT.

The J gene is TRBJ2-2, the V gene TRBV7-8, with D perhaps matching TRBD1 (5 bases). V lost 11 bases, J lost 4 bases, and 14 bases lay in between. The CDR3 totals 13 residues. The germline CDR1 and CDR2 sequences are SGHVS and FQNEAQ. The CDR3 sequence: CAGKQVSTGELFF. The CDR3, as DNA: TGTGCCGGTAAACAGGTCAGCACCGGGGAGCTGTTTTTT.

The rearrangement uses TRBV29-1 and TRBJ2-2; perhaps TRBD1 as D (5 bases). Trimming cost V 7 bases and J 5 bases, with 14 bases left between them. The CDR3 loop spans 13 amino acids. Germline V lookup: CDR1 SQVTM, CDR2 ANQGSEA. The CDR3 region is CSGSQGSTGELFF. The CDR3 DNA sequence: TGCAGCGGCTCGCAGGGTAGTACCGGGGAGCTGTTTTTT.

This clone is a singleton in its sample. J is TRBJ2-3 and V is TRBV18, with D perhaps matching TRBD1 (6 bases). This CDR3 has 15 amino acids. Deletions cut 2 bases from V and 4 bases from J, with 13 bases between. The V gene's germline CDR1 is KGHSH and CDR2 LQKENI. This chain's CDR3 is CASSPTGTRADTQYF. DNA for the CDR3: TGTGCCAGCTCACCAACCGGGACACGGGCAGATACGCAGTATTTT.

The chain uses TRBV7-2 and TRBJ2-7, with a possible D match to TRBD1 (7 bases). Germline V gene sequence: CDR1 SGHTA, CDR2 FQGNSA. Trimming removed 0 bases from V and 2 bases from J, with 11 bases in between. This CDR3 is 15 amino acids long. The CDR3 nucleotides are TGTGCCAGCAGCTTAGCCCCAGGGGGGCCCTACGAGCAGTACTTC. It is translated as CASSLAPGGPYEQYF.

CDR3 residues: CASGRGGGGLREQFF. In nucleotides, the CDR3 is TGTGCTAGTGGTCGGGGGGGCGGGGGCCTCAGAGAGCAGTTCTTC. The chain has TRBV12-5 and TRBJ2-1; 8 bases are shared with TRBD2. Germline CDR1 is LGHNT and CDR2 is FRNRAP. There are 15 residues in the CDR3. The junction had 13 bases not matched to a gene; V was cut back by 5 bases and J by 10 bases.

This clone was found a few times. The V gene is TRBV30, the J gene TRBJ2-1; 7 bases are a match to TRBD1. Looked up from germline, CDR1 is GTSNPN and CDR2 is SVGIG (reference sequence). V shed 1 base, J shed 11 bases, and the junction held 8 bases outside the gene matches. The CDR3 contains 13 residues. The CDR3 region has the DNA TGTGCCTGGAGTGAGGGACAGTTGGCGAAGCAGTTCTTC. Translation: CAWSEGQLAKQFF.

The CDR3 reads CASSEDRGPNEKLFF. CDR3 DNA sequence: TGTGCCAGCAGCGAGGACAGGGGACCTAATGAAAAACTGTTTTTT. The chain couples TRBV9 to TRBJ1-4; 9 positions agree with TRBD1. V lost 3 bases to trimming and J lost 3 bases; unmatched junction nucleotides: 3. The V gene's germline CDR1 is SGDLS and CDR2 YYNGEE. The CDR3 spans 15 residues. Complete variable domain (other parts from reference TRBV9 and TRBJ1-4): DSGVTQTPKHLITATGQRVTLRCSPRSGDLSVYWYQQSLDQGLQFLIQYYNGEERAKGNILERFSAQQFPDLHSELNLSSLELGDSALYFCASSEDRGPNEKLFFGSGTQLSVL.

The chain carries TRBV30 and TRBJ2-1; D unclear. The ends were cut back, 0 bases at V and 11 bases at J, with 11 bases in the middle. This CDR3 is 12 amino acids long. In germline, CDR1 is GTSNPN, CDR2 SVGIG (reference sequence). The CDR3 sequence is CAWSVNRRQQFF. CDR3 sequence (DNA): TGTGCCTGGAGTGTAAACCGGCGGCAGCAGTTCTTC.

The CDR3 region has the DNA TGTGCCAGCCGCCTGAAGGGGGAGCGAACCTACGAGCAGTACTTC. This sequence encodes CASRLKGERTYEQYF. The rearrangement joins TRBV27 to TRBJ2-7; perhaps TRBD1 as D (6 bases). Germline V gives CDR1 MNHEY, CDR2 SMNVEV (reference sequence). This CDR3 contains 15 residues. With 8 bases removed from V and 2 bases from J, the gap between germline ends came to 19 bases.

This chain uses TRBV29-1 with TRBJ1-3; a possible D gene is TRBD1 (6 bases). Trimming removed 8 bases at V and 10 bases at J, with 21 bases between. Germline CDR1 is SQVTM and CDR2 is ANQGSEA. This CDR3 spans 13 amino acids. For the CDR3, the DNA is TGCAGCATTACCCAGGGGCTCGGGGAGACCATATATTTT. Its protein product is CSITQGLGETIYF.